Sequencing of this T cell receptor beta chain was carried out in a study of vaccination and CD4 T cells after COVID-19 (dated by TCRdb to 2021 to 2024). Turning to the overall study: Convalescent patients had a positive SARS-CoV-2 result on nasal swab PCR, and of these patients, several had mild disease and one had severe disease. Six males and four females were included in the convalescent cohort, with two Hispanic individuals, seven Caucasians, two Asians and one multiracial person represented. The spike-specific CD4+ TCR repertoire was compared before and after mRNA vaccination in approximately ten COVID-19 convalescent patients and a handful of infection-naive healthy vaccine recipients. Post-COVID blood samples from convalescent patients were collected a median of 101 days after diagnosis, with a range of about 35 to 161 days. The time from the second vaccine dose to post-vaccine blood sampling had a median of roughly 70 days and ranged from roughly 12 to 241 days. Participants received two doses of either the Pfizer-BioNTech BNT162b2 vaccine (n=8) or the Moderna mRNA-1273 vaccine (n=2). For stimulating the cultures, overlapping spike peptide pools were used, derived from SARS-CoV-2 as well as from the common cold coronaviruses HCoV-NL63, HCoV-OC43 and HCoV-229E. In control cultures, a CEFX viral epitope pool was used as positive control, an HIV-1 Nef peptide pool was used as negative control, or no peptide was added. General findings and caveats noted by the study authors: Only a relatively small number of convalescent patients were included in the study, and early timepoints following natural infection were not analyzed. The median count of SARS-CoV-2-reactive clonotypes went up from around 21 after infection to 38 after vaccination, although the change was not significant. Among the post-vaccine SARS-CoV-2-reactive clones in convalescent patients, a median around 90% showed up only after vaccination, which suggests vaccine-specific priming. Of the vaccine-specific clones in convalescent patients, 304 of 307, or nearly all, reacted only to SARS-CoV-2 spike and did not cross-react with common cold coronaviruses.

What the treatment or condition label conveys for this sample: approximately 9-day PBMC culture with coronavirus spike peptide pools or control peptides (ViraFEST assay). To expand antigen-specific T cells with peptide pools and then pick out the expanded clonotypes through TCR sequencing, the study relied on the ViraFEST assay. Positive SARS-CoV-2 PCR tests in the convalescent patients dated from March to December 2020, before Alpha, Beta and Delta variants emerged in the United States. Each well held approximately 2 million PBMCs cultured in IMDM containing roughly 5.5% human AB serum and approximately 9.6 IU/ml IL-2, with about 10 ug/ml peptide pools added. Half of the culture medium was replaced with fresh IL-2-containing medium on days 3 and 7. CD4+ T cells were isolated after 10 days of culture through negative selection using the EasySep CD4+ T cell isolation kit. Ficoll-Paque Plus gradient centrifugation was used to isolate PBMCs from whole blood, and the isolated PBMCs were then either used fresh or cryopreserved at -140C. Each culture condition was generally run in triplicate wells.

In this sample, this clonotype turned up a few times. There is no known antigen for this receptor. No base-level quality is on record; no much larger clone is a single base apart. The CDR3 has 14 amino acids, counting the end cysteine and phenylalanine. This entry keeps only the CDR3 DNA: 42 bases, framed from base 1. From the germline V gene, CDR1 is SNHLY and CDR2 is FYNNEI. V is cut by 1 base and J by 11 bases, and the space between the germline ends is 17 bases. Library method: PCR. At the Johns Hopkins FTIC core, DNA from the cultured CD4+ T cells underwent TCR sequencing with the Oncomine TCR Beta short-read assay. Genomic DNA was extracted from the cultured CD4+ T cells with the QIAamp micro DNA kit. Oncomine TCR Beta libraries from cultured CD4+ T cells were pooled with unique dual indexes and sequenced on an Illumina iSeq 100. The original pipeline was this. Non-productive sequences were removed, and CDR3s that did not start with C, did not end with F or W, or were shorter than 7 amino acids were discarded. The MANAFEST web application identified antigen-specific clonotypes by comparing peptide-stimulated wells against reference wells and other culture wells. For a clone to be called positive, the clone needed an FDR below 0.05, an odds ratio above 5, and a productive frequency above 0.1% in at least two of three replicate wells. A clonotype was classed as cross-reactive if the clonotype showed significant expansion both in SARS-CoV-2 spike wells and in at least one common cold coronavirus spike condition. Similarity between CDR3 sequences was evaluated in R version 3.6.1 using Levenshtein distances (stringdist) and unrooted phylogenetic trees (ape). TCRdb ran its own pipeline on the public reads, namely fastp trimming at Q25 and MiXCR clone calling, and kept in-frame beta chains. Rows matching on CDR3 protein sequence are summarized as one entry with the most common DNA and genes. TCRdb's processing, not the authors' own work, is the source of the V and J calls. Within this sample are some 17,000 distinct CDR3 sequences, with approximately 38% of them counted one time only. The ten largest clones capture around 12% of the sample.

The TCR sequence derives from a human donor who had recovered from COVID-19. The sample taken for sequencing was CD4+ T cells from blood, cultured in vitro. The chain uses TRBV2 and TRBJ1-2; TRBD1 could be the D gene, as 6 bases match. The CDR3 loop reads CASSEDRVPPGYTF. The DNA sequence follows: TGTGCCAGCAGTGAAGACAGGGTGCCGCCAGGGTACACCTTC.